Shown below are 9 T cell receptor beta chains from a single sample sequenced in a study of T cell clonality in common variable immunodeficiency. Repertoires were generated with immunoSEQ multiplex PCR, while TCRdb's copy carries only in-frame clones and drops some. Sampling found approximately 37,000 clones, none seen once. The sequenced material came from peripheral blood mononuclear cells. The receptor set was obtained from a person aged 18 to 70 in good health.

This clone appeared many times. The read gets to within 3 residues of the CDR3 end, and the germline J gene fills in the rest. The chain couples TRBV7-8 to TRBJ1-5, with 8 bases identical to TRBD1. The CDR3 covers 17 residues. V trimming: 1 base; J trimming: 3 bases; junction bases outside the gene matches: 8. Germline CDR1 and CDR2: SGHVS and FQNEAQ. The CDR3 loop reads CASSLVPGTGLNQPQHF. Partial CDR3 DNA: TGTGCCAGCAGCTTAGTCCCTGGGACAGGACTCAATCAGCCC.

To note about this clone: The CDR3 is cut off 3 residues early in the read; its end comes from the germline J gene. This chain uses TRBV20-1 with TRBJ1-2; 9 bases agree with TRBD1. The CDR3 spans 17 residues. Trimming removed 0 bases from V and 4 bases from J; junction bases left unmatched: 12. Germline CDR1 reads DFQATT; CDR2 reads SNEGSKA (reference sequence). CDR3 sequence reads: CSARDRGQGTLVYGYTF. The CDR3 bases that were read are TGCAGTGCTAGAGATCGGGGACAGGGTACTCTCGTCTATGGC.

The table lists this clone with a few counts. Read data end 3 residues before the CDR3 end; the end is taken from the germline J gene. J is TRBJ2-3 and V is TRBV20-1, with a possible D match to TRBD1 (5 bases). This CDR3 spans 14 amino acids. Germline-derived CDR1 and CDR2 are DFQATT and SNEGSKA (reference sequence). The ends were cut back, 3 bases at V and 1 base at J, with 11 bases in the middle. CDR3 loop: CSASRGDGTDTQYF. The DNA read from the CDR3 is TGCAGTGCTAGTAGGGGTGACGGCACAGATACG.

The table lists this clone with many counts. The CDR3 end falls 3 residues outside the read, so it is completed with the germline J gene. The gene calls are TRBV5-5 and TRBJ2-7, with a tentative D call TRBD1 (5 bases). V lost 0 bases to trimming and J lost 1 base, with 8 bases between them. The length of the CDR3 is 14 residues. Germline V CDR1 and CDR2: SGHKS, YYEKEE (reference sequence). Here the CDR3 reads CASSLGTPSYEQYF. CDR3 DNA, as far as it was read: TGTGCCAGCAGCTTGGGGACACCTTCCTACGAG.

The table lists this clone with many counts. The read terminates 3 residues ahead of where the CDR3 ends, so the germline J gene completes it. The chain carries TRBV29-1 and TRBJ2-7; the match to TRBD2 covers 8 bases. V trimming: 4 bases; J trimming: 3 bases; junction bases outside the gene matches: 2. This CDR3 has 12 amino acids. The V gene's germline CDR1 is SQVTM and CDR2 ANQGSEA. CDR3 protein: CSVGGTSYEQYF. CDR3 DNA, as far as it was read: TGCAGCGTTGGGGGGACTAGCTACGAG.

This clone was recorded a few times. The part of the CDR3 DNA that was read is TGTGCCAGCAGTTACTCTAGCGGGGGGGCGATTTACAATGAG. This translates into CASSYSSGGAIYNE. Given in full, the CDR3 is CASSYSSGGAIYNEQFF. J is TRBJ2-1 and V is TRBV6-2 or TRBV6-3, with 11 bases identical to TRBD2. The observed sequence ends 3 residues before the CDR3 terminus, with the missing tail filled in from the germline J gene. Germline trimming cut 0 bases from V and 4 bases from J; bases unmatched to any gene: 5. The CDR3 is 17 amino acids. Germline V gene sequence: CDR1 MNHEY, CDR2 SVGEGT.

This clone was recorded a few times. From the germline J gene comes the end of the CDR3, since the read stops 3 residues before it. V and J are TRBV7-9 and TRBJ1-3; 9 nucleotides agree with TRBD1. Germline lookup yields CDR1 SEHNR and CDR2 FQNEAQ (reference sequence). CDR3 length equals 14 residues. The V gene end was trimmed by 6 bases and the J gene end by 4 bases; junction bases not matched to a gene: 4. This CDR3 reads CASSSTGGGNTIYF. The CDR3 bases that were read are TGTGCCAGCAGTTCGACAGGGGGGGGAAACACC.

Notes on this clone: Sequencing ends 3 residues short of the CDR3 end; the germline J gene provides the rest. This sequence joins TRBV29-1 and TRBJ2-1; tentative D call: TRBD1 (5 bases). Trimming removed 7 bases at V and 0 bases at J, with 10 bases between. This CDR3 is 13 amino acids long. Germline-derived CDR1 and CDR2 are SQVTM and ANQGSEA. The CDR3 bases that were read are TGCAGCGCTCAGGGCAGCTCCTACAATGAG. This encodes CSAQGSSYNE. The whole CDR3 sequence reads CSAQGSSYNEQFF.

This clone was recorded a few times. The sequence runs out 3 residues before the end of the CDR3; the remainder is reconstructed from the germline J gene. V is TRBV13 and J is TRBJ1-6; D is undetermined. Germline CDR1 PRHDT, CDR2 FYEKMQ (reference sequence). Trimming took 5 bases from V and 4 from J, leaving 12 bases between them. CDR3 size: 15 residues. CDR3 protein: CASSPQTDYNSPLHF. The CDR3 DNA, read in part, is TGTGCCAGCAGCCCGCAAACAGATTATAATTCACCC.